Each of the 26 T cell receptor beta chains below was sequenced from the same sample in a study of T cell responses to AZD1222 COVID-19 vaccine (dated by TCRdb to the early 2020s). The time point label of this sample denotes: about 28 days (+/-7) after the second vaccine dose. Libraries were built with the immunoSEQ multiplex PCR assay. TCRdb took over this immuneACCESS table, retaining in-frame rearrangements with V and J assigned. Such tables are incomplete; in checked studies, under half of the missing clones stem from an unresolved V gene, and the remainder is unexplained. The sample table records some 120,000 clones; roughly 92% of these occur just once. 1.6% of the sample is taken by the ten largest. Sequenced material: peripheral blood, taken 28 days after the second AZD1222 dose. Every receptor here comes from an adult who received the AZD1222 COVID-19 vaccine.

The gene calls are TRBV6-5 and TRBJ2-2, with D unclear. CDR1 and CDR2 from the germline V gene are MNHEY and SVGAGI. V lost 6 bases to trimming and J lost 3 bases, with 8 bases between them. The CDR3 runs to 13 residues. CDR3 protein: CASRLSDTGELFF. CDR3 DNA sequence: TGTGCCAGCAGACTATCCGACACCGGGGAGCTGTTTTTT.

The table lists this clone with a count of one. The chain links TRBV7-2 to TRBJ1-1; unclear D gene. Between the trimmed V and J ends, which lost 1 base and 2 bases, there was a span of 5 bases. CDR3 length equals 13 residues. Germline loops: CDR1 SGHTA, CDR2 FQGNSA. The CDR3 loop reads CASSLVANTEAFF. The CDR3 nucleotides read TGTGCCAGCAGCTTAGTAGCAAACACTGAAGCTTTCTTT.

The chain uses TRBV3-1 (or the pseudogene TRBV3-2) and TRBJ2-7, with TRBD2 matching 9 bases. Trimming at V came to 1 base and at J to 9 bases, leaving 10 bases not matched to a gene. Germline V CDR1 and CDR2: LGHDT, YNNKEL (reference sequence). The CDR3 is 15 amino acids. CDR3 residues: CASSQALAGRLGQYF. CDR3 bases: TGTGCCAGCAGCCAAGCGCTAGCGGGACGACTCGGGCAGTACTTC.

The V call is TRBV9, the J call TRBJ2-1, with 7 positions matching TRBD2. Germline V gives CDR1 SGDLS, CDR2 YYNGEE. V gave up 2 bases and J gave up 3 bases; unmatched junction bases: 5. The CDR3 has 15 amino acids. CDR3 DNA sequence: TGTGCCAGCAGCGTTGCTAGCGGAGGCTACAATGAGCAGTTCTTC. Translated, it gives CASSVASGGYNEQFF. The entire variable domain, with the rest obtained from reference TRBV9 and TRBJ2-1, is as follows: DSGVTQTPKHLITATGQRVTLRCSPRSGDLSVYWYQQSLDQGLQFLIQYYNGEERAKGNILERFSAQQFPDLHSELNLSSLELGDSALYFCASSVASGGYNEQFFGPGTRLTVL.

This chain connects TRBV28 to TRBJ1-1; unclear D gene. Trimming left V 4 bases short and J 2 bases short, with 11 bases between. This CDR3 spans 14 amino acids. Germline lookup yields CDR1 MDHEN and CDR2 SYDVKM. CDR3 region: CASSSGKINTEAFF. CDR3 coding DNA: TGTGCCAGCAGTTCTGGTAAAATTAACACTGAAGCTTTCTTT.

The V call is TRBV5-5, the J call TRBJ2-7, with 9 nucleotides matching TRBD2. Unmatched junction bases numbered 6, after V lost 0 bases and J lost 5 bases. Germline CDR1 is SGHKS and CDR2 is YYEKEE (reference sequence). This CDR3 region has 15 residues. For the CDR3, the DNA is TGTGCCAGCAGCTTGGTGGCTAGCGGGATCAACGAGCAGTACTTC. Protein product: CASSLVASGINEQYF.

The chain has TRBV11-2 and TRBJ2-5; 9 bases agree with TRBD2. Germline V gene lookup returns CDR1 SGHAT and CDR2 FQNNGV. The CDR3 is made up of 12 amino acids. V lost 6 bases to trimming and J lost 4 bases; unmatched junction nucleotides: 0. The CDR3 loop reads CASRLAGETQYF. The CDR3, as DNA: TGTGCCAGCAGACTAGCGGGAGAGACCCAGTACTTC.

This rearrangement joins TRBV15 to TRBJ2-5; D could derive from TRBD1 or TRBD2 (5 bases each). With 0 bases removed from V and 7 bases from J, the gap between germline ends came to 18 bases. The CDR3 has 16 residues. Looked up from germline, CDR1 is LNHNV and CDR2 is YYDKDF (reference sequence). The CDR3 loop reads CATSRDGGVPPPTQYF. DNA of the CDR3: TGTGCCACCAGCAGAGATGGGGGAGTCCCTCCCCCGACCCAGTACTTC.

This clone was recorded only once. J is TRBJ2-2 and V is TRBV7-2; 11 bases are shared with TRBD2. Trimming removed 3 bases from V and 6 bases from J; junction bases left unmatched: 3. In germline, CDR1 is SGHTA, CDR2 FQGNSA. The CDR3 sequence is 15 residues long. Here the CDR3 reads CASSFLAGGAGELFF. CDR3 nucleotide sequence: TGTGCCAGCAGCTTTTTAGCGGGAGGGGCCGGGGAGCTGTTTTTT.

This clone showed up just once. The gene calls are TRBV28 and TRBJ1-2; D is perhaps TRBD1 (5 bases). V was clipped by 7 bases and J by 8 bases, with 23 bases between them. Germline lookup yields CDR1 MDHEN and CDR2 SYDVKM. The CDR3 is made up of 15 amino acids. The CDR3 loop is CASIQWGGTIRGYTF. The CDR3 region has the DNA TGTGCCAGCATCCAATGGGGCGGGACGATAAGGGGCTACACCTTC.

This chain joins TRBV6-6 and TRBJ2-7, with D unresolved. This CDR3 has 16 amino acids. Trimming cost V 0 bases and J 3 bases, with 15 bases left between them. Per germline, CDR1 MNHNY and CDR2 SVGAGI (reference sequence). This CDR3 reads CASSYSYVGIVYEQYF. The CDR3 nucleotides are TGTGCCAGCAGTTACTCGTATGTGGGAATTGTCTACGAGCAGTACTTC.

The V and J genes are TRBV19 and TRBJ1-5, with D perhaps TRBD1 (6 bases). V dropped 3 bases and J dropped 0 bases, with 15 bases sitting between them. This CDR3 has 17 residues. From germline, CDR1 is LNHDA and CDR2 SQIVND (reference sequence). CDR3 amino acids: CASSILPGTYSNQPQHF. For the CDR3, the DNA is TGTGCCAGTAGTATTCTCCCGGGGACATATAGCAATCAGCCCCAGCATTTT.

This clone was detected a few times. The V and J genes are TRBV7-5 and TRBJ1-1; the table's D call, TRBD1, was not checked against the DNA. TRBV7-5 represents a pseudogene. CDR3 length: 13 amino acids. CDR3 amino acids: CVRSSTGYTEAFF. Here the CDR3 DNA reads TGTGTCAGAAGCTCGACAGGGTACACTGAAGCTTTCTTT.

Concerning this clone itself: Other nucleotide sequences in the sample specify the same CDR3. The chain has TRBV5-4 and TRBJ1-2, with D tentatively TRBD1 (6 bases). The CDR3 has 13 amino acids. The V end was cut by 4 bases, the J end by 2 bases, with 9 bases between. Germline V gene lookup returns CDR1 SGHNT and CDR2 YYREEE (reference sequence). CDR3 amino acids: CASSPDRNYGYTF. The CDR3 coding sequence is TGTGCCAGCAGCCCCGACAGGAACTATGGCTACACCTTC.

The rearrangement links TRBV5-1 to TRBJ2-1; 8 bases match TRBD1. CDR1 and CDR2 from the germline V gene are SGHRS and YFSETQ. This CDR3 spans 14 amino acids. With 4 bases clipped from V and 5 bases from J, the junction kept 5 bases outside the gene matches. CDR3 in DNA: TGCGCCAGCAGCGGGGACAGGATTAACAATGAGCAGTTCTTC. It translates to CASSGDRINNEQFF.

This clone is termed medium-sized. The rearrangement uses TRBV28 and TRBJ2-1; 8 nucleotides align to TRBD2. Germline-derived CDR1 and CDR2 are MDHEN and SYDVKM. The CDR3 covers 17 residues. Trimming removed 5 bases from V and 0 bases from J; junction bases left unmatched: 9. This CDR3 is CASSTPVAGSSYNEQFF. For the CDR3, the DNA is TGTGCCAGCAGTACCCCTGTAGCGGGGAGCTCCTACAATGAGCAGTTCTTC. Full variable domain (remainder filled in from reference TRBV28 and TRBJ2-1): DVKVTQSSRYLVKRTGEKVFLECVQDMDHENMFWYRQDPGLGLRLIYFSYDVKMKEKGDIPEGYSVSREKKERFSLILESASTNQTSMYLCASSTPVAGSSYNEQFFGPGTRLTVL.

V and J are TRBV11-2 and TRBJ1-1, with a possible D match to TRBD1 (6 bases). V lost 1 base to trimming and J lost 5 bases, with 11 bases between them. CDR1 SGHAT and CDR2 FQNNGV come from the germline V gene. This CDR3 region has 14 residues. The CDR3 DNA sequence: TGTGCCAGCAGCTTAGGCAGGGGAACAACTGAAGCTTTCTTT. Translating gives CASSLGRGTTEAFF.

Concerning this clone: The junction differs from germline at one of its ends, possibly a read error. J is TRBJ2-2 and V is TRBV7-3; possible D gene TRBD1, 5 bases. In germline, CDR1 is SGHTA, CDR2 FQGTGA. The CDR3 totals 13 residues. DNA of the CDR3: TGTGCCAGCGGCTTAGGGGTGCCCGGGGAGCTGTTTTTT. Its protein is CASGLGVPGELFF. Full variable domain (remainder filled in from reference TRBV7-3 and TRBJ2-2): GAGVSQTPSNKVTEKGKYVELRCDPISGHTALYWYRQSLGQGPEFLIYFQGTGAADDSGLPNDRFFAVRPEGSVSTLKIQRTERGDSAVYLCASGLGVPGELFFGEGSRLTVL.

The chain employs TRBV28 and TRBJ1-1, with D possibly matching TRBD1 (6 bases). Germline-derived CDR1 and CDR2 are MDHEN and SYDVKM. This CDR3 spans 14 amino acids. V was cut by 6 bases and J by 5 bases, with 16 bases left in between. CDR3 DNA: TGTGCCAGCAGGCCCACAGGGCTTGGGACTGAAGCTTTCTTT. Translation gives CASRPTGLGTEAFF.

V gene TRBV9 combines with J gene TRBJ2-7; D may be TRBD1 (6 bases). The CDR3 length is 14 residues. CDR1 is SGDLS and CDR2 is YYNGEE in the germline V gene. V lost 4 bases, J lost 3 bases, and 14 bases lay in between. The DNA of the CDR3 is TGTGCCAGCAGCCCCAGGACAGAGAACTACGAGCAGTACTTC. Translation gives CASSPRTENYEQYF.

The J gene is TRBJ2-2, the V gene TRBV6-5; 9 positions match TRBD1. CDR3 length equals 15 residues. Germline-derived CDR1 and CDR2 are MNHEY and SVGAGI. Trimming took 3 bases from V and 7 from J; bases not matched to a gene: 6. The CDR3 DNA follows: TGTGCCAGCAGTTATTCCGGGACAGGGAGCGGGGAGCTGTTTTTT. Protein product: CASSYSGTGSGELFF.

This clone was recorded once. The chain combines TRBV6-4 with TRBJ2-2, with TRBD1 matching over 8 bases. The CDR3 consists of 16 residues. Trimming took 2 bases from V and 3 from J; bases not matched to a gene: 5. Germline V lookup: CDR1 MRHNA, CDR2 SNTAGT. The CDR3 bases are TGTGCCAGCAGTGACGCAGGGACAGGCGACACCGGGGAGCTGTTTTTT. Protein product: CASSDAGTGDTGELFF.

V usage is TRBV7-3 and J usage is TRBJ2-7, with TRBD2 identical over 8 bases. Per the germline V gene, CDR1 is SGHTA and CDR2 is FQGTGA. This CDR3 region has 15 residues. V was clipped by 3 bases and J by 0 bases; unmatched bases: 4. CDR3 in DNA: TGTGCCAGCAGCTTCAGCGGGAGTTCCTCCTACGAGCAGTACTTC. This codes for CASSFSGSSSYEQYF.

The DNA for the CDR3 is TGTGCCATACAGGGCACTGAAGCTTTCTTT. Translation gives CAIQGTEAFF. This chain uses TRBV12-3 or TRBV12-4 with TRBJ1-1; possible D gene TRBD1, 6 bases. This CDR3 contains 10 residues. Trimming removed 10 bases at V and 4 bases at J, with 7 bases between.

The table lists this clone with a few counts. This chain joins TRBV19 and TRBJ1-5; 8 bases agree with TRBD1. Germline loops: CDR1 LNHDA, CDR2 SQIVND (reference sequence). V was clipped by 4 bases and J by 2 bases; unmatched bases: 1. There are 14 residues in the CDR3. The CDR3 region is CASSTTGGNQPQHF. CDR3 bases: TGTGCCAGTAGTACGACAGGGGGCAATCAGCCCCAGCATTTT.

The chain uses TRBV7-3 and TRBJ2-3; perhaps TRBD2 as D (6 bases). V lost 2 bases to trimming and J lost 6 bases, with 12 bases between them. The CDR3 has 14 amino acids. The germline CDR1 and CDR2 sequences are SGHTA and FQGTGA. CDR3 sequence (DNA): TGTGCCAGCAGCTTAGTGGGCGGAGGGGATACGCAGTATTTT. This sequence encodes CASSLVGGGDTQYF. The whole variable domain, remainder taken from reference TRBV7-3 and TRBJ2-3, is GAGVSQTPSNKVTEKGKYVELRCDPISGHTALYWYRQSLGQGPEFLIYFQGTGAADDSGLPNDRFFAVRPEGSVSTLKIQRTERGDSAVYLCASSLVGGGDTQYFGPGTRLTVL.